The clone carrying this TCR beta chain has at least ten counts. Its antigen is unidentified. The data are from a study of T cells in Graves' hyperthyroidism and ophthalmopathy. The study, taken as a whole, reports: Expanded thyroid clonotypes (above 0.001) were mostly also found in blood.

Germline trimming cut 7 bases from V and 4 bases from J; bases unmatched to any gene: 6. CDR3 length equals 14 residues. The CDR3 regions of TCR beta were amplified from RNA transcripts. HTBI primers were used for first-round RT-PCR of the TCR CDR3. A single record per CDR3 protein comes from TCRdb applying MiXCR to the multiplex PCR reads. Here the sample spans a few hundred thousand distinct CDR3 sequences, 40% to 55% being singletons. Sequenced sample: peripheral blood or thyroid tissue (not recorded which). The origin of this receptor is an adult woman with Graves' disease, either hyperthyroidism or ophthalmopathy (not recorded which). The chain uses TRBV12-3 or TRBV12-4 and TRBJ1-5, with 8 nucleotides matching TRBD1. CDR3 protein: CASNRDRLNQPQHF. The CDR3 DNA reads as TGTGCCAGCAACCGGGACAGGTTGAATCAGCCCCAGCATTTT.